The 32 T cell receptor beta chains given below trace back to one sample, sequenced in a study of T cell changes during pregnancy in multiple sclerosis (dated by TCRdb to the late 2010s). Library preparation was by the immunoSEQ multiplex PCR assay. TCRdb took over this immuneACCESS table, retaining in-frame rearrangements with V and J assigned. Such tables are incomplete; in checked studies, under half of the missing clones stem from an unresolved V gene, and the remainder is unexplained. Here the sample has almost 55,000 clones; roughly nine tenths occur a single time. The leading ten clones occupy around 2.9% of the sample. Sequencing used CD8+ T cells from peripheral blood mononuclear cells, obtained before pregnancy. These receptors all come from a female donor with multiple sclerosis, enrolled in a pregnancy study.

This clone was recorded only once. The V call is TRBV6-4, the J call TRBJ1-1; 9 bases align to TRBD1. Germline V CDR1 and CDR2: MRHNA, SNTAGT. There are 14 residues in the CDR3. J gave up 3 bases and V 6 bases, and 5 bases lay outside the gene matches. In DNA form, the CDR3 reads TGTGCCAGCAGAGTCGACAGGGGGGACACTGAAGCTTTCTTT. Its translation: CASRVDRGDTEAFF.

The gene calls are TRBV29-1 and TRBJ2-7; TRBD1 matches at 8 bases. CDR3 size: 13 residues. With V trimmed by 7 bases and J by 6 bases, 11 bases remained unmatched. Per the germline V gene, CDR1 is SQVTM and CDR2 is ANQGSEA. The CDR3 DNA reads as TGCAGCGCAGTGGACAGGGCCACTGGCGAGCAGTACTTC. Translation gives CSAVDRATGEQYF.

The table lists this clone with a few counts. The chain uses TRBV19 and TRBJ1-1; D uncertain. V was trimmed by 3 bases and J by 6 bases, leaving 5 bases between them. CDR3 length: 11 amino acids. Germline loops: CDR1 LNHDA, CDR2 SQIVND (reference sequence). For the CDR3, the DNA is TGTGCCAGTAGTATTTTCTCTGAAGCTTTCTTT. As protein: CASSIFSEAFF.

J is TRBJ2-1 and V is TRBV5-6; D possibly corresponds to TRBD1 (5 bases). V lost 4 bases to trimming and J lost 3 bases, with 20 bases between them. CDR3 size: 17 residues. Per germline, CDR1 SGHDT and CDR2 YYEEEE. CDR3 bases: TGTGCCAGCAGCCCCGGAGCAGGGTCCCTTTACTACAATGAGCAGTTCTTC. Its protein product is CASSPGAGSLYYNEQFF.

This chain uses TRBV6-5 with TRBJ1-2; 9 bases agree with TRBD1. This CDR3 region has 15 residues. V lost 7 bases and J lost 3; bases outside the gene matches: 9. CDR1 and CDR2 from the germline V gene are MNHEY and SVGAGI. CDR3 region: CASKAPGQGHYGYTF. CDR3 coding DNA: TGTGCCAGCAAGGCCCCGGGACAGGGCCACTATGGCTACACCTTC.

The gene calls are TRBV4-1 and TRBJ2-1, with D perhaps TRBD2 (6 bases). The V end lost 2 bases, the J end lost 1 base, and 12 bases lay between the germline ends. CDR3 length: 16 residues. The germline gives CDR1 MGHRA, CDR2 YSYEKL. CDR3 in DNA: TGCGCCAGCAGCCAAACACGGGGGAGTTCCTACAATGAGCAGTTCTTC. Translated, it gives CASSQTRGSSYNEQFF.

This chain links TRBV9 with TRBJ1-1, with D possibly matching TRBD1 (6 bases). This CDR3 contains 14 residues. V dropped 1 base and J dropped 4 bases, with 11 bases sitting between them. Looked up from germline, CDR1 is SGDLS and CDR2 is YYNGEE. This chain's CDR3 is CASSVYQGSTEAFF. Here the CDR3 DNA reads TGTGCCAGCAGCGTATACCAGGGGAGCACTGAAGCTTTCTTT.

The rearrangement joins TRBV5-6 to TRBJ1-2, with D perhaps matching TRBD1 (5 bases). Deletions cut 0 bases from V and 1 base from J, with 7 bases between. Looked up from germline, CDR1 is SGHDT and CDR2 is YYEEEE. This CDR3 spans 14 amino acids. CDR3 region: CASSLDRYNYGYTF. The CDR3, as DNA: TGTGCCAGCAGCTTGGACAGGTATAACTATGGCTACACCTTC.

V and J are TRBV5-6 and TRBJ2-3; 7 bases agree with TRBD2. With 2 bases clipped from V and 2 bases from J, the junction kept 5 bases outside the gene matches. Germline values: CDR1 SGHDT, CDR2 YYEEEE. The CDR3 extends over 15 amino acids. In nucleotides, the CDR3 is TGTGCCAGCAGCTTTCCCGCGGGGGACACAGATACGCAGTATTTT. Residues: CASSFPAGDTDTQYF.

The chain employs TRBV18 and TRBJ2-3; tentative D call: TRBD1 (5 bases). The V gene lost 10 bases and the J gene lost 5 bases, with 16 bases spanning the gap. CDR3 length equals 13 residues. The germline gives CDR1 KGHSH, CDR2 LQKENI. CDR3 nucleotides: TGTGCCACCATTCCAGCAGGGAAAGATACGCAGTATTTT. Protein sequence: CATIPAGKDTQYF. Combining the CDR3 with reference TRBV18 and TRBJ2-3 gives the whole variable domain NAGVMQNPRHLVRRRGQEARLRCSPMKGHSHVYWYRQLPEEGLKFMVYLQKENIIDESGMPKERFSAEFPKEGPSILRIQQVVRGDSAAYFCATIPAGKDTQYFGPGTRLTVL.

This rearrangement joins TRBV10-1 to TRBJ2-7; D gene uncertain. Germline CDR1 WNHNN, CDR2 SYGVQD (reference sequence). V was shortened by 0 bases and J by 7 bases, with 16 bases between the two germline ends. The CDR3 totals 15 residues. The CDR3 DNA sequence: TGCGCCAGCAGTGAGTCACGGTCTGGTCTTACGGAGCAGTACTTC. It translates to CASSESRSGLTEQYF.

This chain links TRBV7-7 with TRBJ2-5; unclear D gene. This CDR3 contains 14 residues. Trimming cost V 5 bases and J 1 base, with 11 bases left between them. The germline gives CDR1 SSHAT, CDR2 FNYEAQ (reference sequence). This CDR3 reads CASSASRSQETQYF. In nucleotides, the CDR3 is TGTGCCAGCAGCGCATCCCGGTCCCAAGAGACCCAGTACTTC.

The chain combines TRBV5-1 with TRBJ2-7, with a weak D call TRBD2 (6 bases). Trimming stripped 0 bases from V and 3 bases from J, with 10 bases between. The germline V gene encodes CDR1 SGHRS and CDR2 YFSETQ. The CDR3 extends over 14 amino acids. This chain's CDR3 is CASSLVGGNYEQYF. The CDR3 DNA is TGCGCCAGCAGCTTGGTGGGGGGAAACTACGAGCAGTACTTC.

The chain carries TRBV27 and TRBJ1-5, with D possibly being TRBD1 (5 bases). This CDR3 is 15 amino acids long. Looked up from germline, CDR1 is MNHEY and CDR2 is SMNVEV (reference sequence). Trimming removed 5 bases from V and 0 bases from J, with 11 bases in between. The CDR3 protein is CASSGGDHSNQPQHF. CDR3 DNA: TGTGCCAGCAGTGGAGGGGACCATAGCAATCAGCCCCAGCATTTT.

The rearrangement joins TRBV4-3 to TRBJ1-1; 8 nucleotides agree with TRBD1. The CDR3 runs 13 residues. Germline V CDR1 and CDR2: LGHNA, YSLEER. V lost 2 bases and J lost 7; bases outside the gene matches: 3. The CDR3: CASSQPGGLEAFF. Here the CDR3 DNA reads TGCGCCAGCAGCCAACCAGGGGGCCTTGAAGCTTTCTTT.

The V gene is TRBV25-1, the J gene TRBJ1-2; 10 bases align to TRBD1. The CDR3 runs 15 residues. Germline V gene lookup returns CDR1 MGHDK and CDR2 SYGVNS. Germline trimming cut 1 base from V and 6 bases from J; bases unmatched to any gene: 5. CDR3 in DNA: TGTGCCAGCAGTGAATTCTCCGACAGGGGGCATGGCTACACCTTC. This translates into CASSEFSDRGHGYTF.

This clone was seen only once. The chain employs TRBV10-1 and TRBJ1-1, with 9 bases fitting TRBD1. Germline V gene data show CDR1 as WNHNN and CDR2 as SYGVQD (reference sequence). With V trimmed by 3 bases and J by 0 bases, 8 bases remained unmatched. The length of the CDR3 is 17 residues. The CDR3 region is CASSDGQGIILNTEAFF. DNA of the CDR3: TGCGCCAGCAGTGACGGACAGGGGATAATTTTGAACACTGAAGCTTTCTTT.

The chain recombines TRBV4-3 with TRBJ2-2; TRBD2 aligns across 13 bases. V dropped 1 base and J dropped 1; count of bases not matched to a gene: 3. The CDR3 runs 18 residues. Germline V gene data show CDR1 as LGHNA and CDR2 as YSLEER. Written as DNA, the CDR3 is TGCGCCAGCAGCCAAGTGACTAGCGGGGGGCTGAACACCGGGGAGCTGTTTTTT. Its protein product is CASSQVTSGGLNTGELFF.

This chain uses TRBV9 with TRBJ2-7, with 7 bases matching TRBD2. V was pared by 3 bases and J by 1 base, with 10 bases of the junction left unmatched. This CDR3 region has 16 residues. Germline V gives CDR1 SGDLS, CDR2 YYNGEE. CDR3 amino acids: CASSGQGGGPSYEQYF. In DNA form, the CDR3 reads TGTGCCAGCAGCGGTCAGGGCGGGGGTCCTTCCTACGAGCAGTACTTC.

The chain employs TRBV30 and TRBJ2-2; TRBD2 matches 10 bases. With 1 base clipped from V and 8 bases from J, the junction kept 7 bases outside the gene matches. The length of the CDR3 is 15 residues. Germline CDR1 GTSNPN, CDR2 SVGIG (reference sequence). As DNA, the CDR3 is TGTGCCTGGAGTGCTAGCGGGGGTCCCATAGGGGAGCTGTTTTTT. Its translation is CAWSASGGPIGELFF.

The rearrangement joins TRBV7-6 to TRBJ2-1, with 10 bases that match TRBD2. The V segment lost 3 bases and the J segment 1 base; nucleotides outside the gene matches: 15. In germline, CDR1 is SGHVS, CDR2 FNYEAQ. This CDR3 spans 20 amino acids. Written as DNA, the CDR3 is TGTGCCAGCAGCTTTATCCTAGAGGGACAACTAGCGGGGTCCTACAATGAGCAGTTCTTC. Translation: CASSFILEGQLAGSYNEQFF.

The CDR3 is CASSYSTGGTDEAFF. In nucleotides, the CDR3 is TGTGCCAGCAGTTACTCGACGGGGGGGACAGATGAAGCTTTCTTT. The rearrangement links TRBV6-5 to TRBJ1-1; 7 bases fit TRBD1. Trimming at V came to 0 bases and at J to 7 bases, leaving 8 bases not matched to a gene. CDR1 and CDR2 (germline): MNHEY, SVGAGI. This CDR3 is 15 amino acids long.

The gene calls are TRBV2 and TRBJ2-3; 15 bases fit TRBD2. J gave up 11 bases and V 7 bases, and 13 bases lay outside the gene matches. This CDR3 has 16 amino acids. CDR1 is SNHLY and CDR2 is FYNNEI in the germline V gene. The CDR3 bases are TGTGCCAGCAATCCTTGGACTAGCGGGGGGGCCCATGGGCAGTATTTT. Translating gives CASNPWTSGGAHGQYF.

This clone appeared once. The chain is built from TRBV6-5 and TRBJ2-7; the D gene is possibly TRBD2 (5 bases). CDR1 is MNHEY, CDR2 SVGAGI, per germline. This CDR3 contains 14 residues. The V gene lost 5 bases and the J gene lost 4 bases, with 15 bases spanning the gap. CDR3 amino acids: CASSEEGSTYEQYF. The CDR3 DNA reads as TGTGCCAGCAGTGAAGAGGGCAGCACATACGAGCAGTACTTC.

The rearrangement joins TRBV27 to TRBJ2-1; TRBD1 matches at 9 bases. CDR1 MNHEY and CDR2 SMNVEV come from the germline V gene (reference sequence). J was trimmed by 2 bases and V by 5 bases; bases with no gene match: 4. The CDR3 consists of 15 residues. The CDR3 protein is CASSPGQGPYNEQFF. In nucleotides, the CDR3 is TGTGCCAGCAGTCCAGGACAGGGGCCCTACAATGAGCAGTTCTTC.

The rearrangement uses TRBV7-6 and TRBJ2-1, with no clear D. The germline V gene encodes CDR1 SGHVS and CDR2 FNYEAQ. The CDR3 is 13 amino acids. V dropped 3 bases and J dropped 9 bases, with 12 bases sitting between them. The CDR3 coding sequence is TGTGCCAGCAGCTTCTCGTTCGGTAGTGAGCAGTTCTTC. As protein: CASSFSFGSEQFF.

This sequence joins TRBV27 and TRBJ2-2, with D tentatively TRBD2 (7 bases). Trimming shortened V by 3 bases and J by 5 bases, and 13 bases separated the two germline ends. CDR1 and CDR2 from the germline V gene are MNHEY and SMNVEV (reference sequence). This CDR3 contains 15 residues. CDR3 nucleotides: TGTGCCAGCAGTTTCGGAGGGGGGGCTACCGGGGAGCTGTTTTTT. The encoded protein is CASSFGGGATGELFF.

The J gene is TRBJ1-5, the V gene TRBV7-9, with D possibly TRBD1 on 6 matching bases. This CDR3 has 13 residues. Per germline, CDR1 SEHNR and CDR2 FQNEAQ (reference sequence). Trimming took off 3 bases at V and 12 bases at J, with 15 bases between the two ends. CDR3 amino acids: CASSLPGNRVQHF. CDR3 bases: TGTGCCAGCAGCTTGCCCGGAAACAGGGTCCAGCATTTT.

The chain carries TRBV7-2 and TRBJ2-3; D is perhaps TRBD1 (6 bases). Germline-derived CDR1 and CDR2 are SGHTA and FQGNSA. V shed 4 bases and J shed 8 bases, with 25 bases lying between them. The CDR3 has 17 amino acids. DNA of the CDR3: TGTGCCAGCAGCTCCGACACCGGGACACCACTCGACGGTACGCAGTATTTT. It translates to CASSSDTGTPLDGTQYF.

Comments on this clone: An end of the junction does not agree with germline; a read error may underlie this. This sequence joins TRBV6-1 and TRBJ1-2, with unresolved D. Germline-derived CDR1 and CDR2 are MNHNS and SASEGT. This CDR3 has 13 residues. CDR3 sequence reads: CASSEALDYGYTF. Written as DNA, the CDR3 is TGTGCCAGCAGTGAAGCCCTAGACTACGGCTACACCTTC.

This sequence joins TRBV20-1 and TRBJ2-2, with D unclear. Germline V gene data show CDR1 as DFQATT and CDR2 as SNEGSKA (reference sequence). There are 10 residues in the CDR3. V shed 5 bases and J shed 11 bases, with 9 bases lying between them. The CDR3 loop reads CSALDGELFF. The CDR3 DNA reads as TGCAGTGCTTTAGATGGTGAGCTGTTTTTT.

The J gene is TRBJ1-1, the V gene TRBV4-3; 9 nucleotides match TRBD1. This CDR3 spans 14 amino acids. Germline CDR1 is LGHNA and CDR2 is YSLEER. J lost 4 bases, V lost 1 base, and 1 base had no gene match. The CDR3 protein is CASSQGTGVTEAFF. CDR3 bases: TGCGCCAGCAGCCAAGGGACAGGGGTCACTGAAGCTTTCTTT.